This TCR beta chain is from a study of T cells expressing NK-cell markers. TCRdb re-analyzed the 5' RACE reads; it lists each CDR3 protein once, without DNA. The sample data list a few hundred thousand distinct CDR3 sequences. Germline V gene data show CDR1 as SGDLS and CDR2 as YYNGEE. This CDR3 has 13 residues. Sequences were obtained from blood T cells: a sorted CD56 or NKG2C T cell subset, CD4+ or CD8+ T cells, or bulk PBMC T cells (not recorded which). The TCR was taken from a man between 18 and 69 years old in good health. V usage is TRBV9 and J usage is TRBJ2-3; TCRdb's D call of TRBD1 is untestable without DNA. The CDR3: CASTAPGVDTQYF.